These T cell receptor beta chains were read from a single sample in a study of CD8+ T cells in alopecia areata. TCRdb's copy holds only in-frame clones and misses some; the assay was immunoSEQ multiplex PCR. The table lists about 120,000 clones, more than 30% of them singletons. Sample: CD4+ T cells sorted from blood. These receptors were collected from a human donor with alopecia areata. Each CDR3 is given with its conserved first and last residue. A D gene is named only where the DNA matches it firmly. Size tells how often a clone was seen (once, few, many) or the class of an expanded clone, and some rows leave it out.

J gene,D gene,clone size,V gene,CDR3 DNA,CDR3 protein
TRBJ2-5,-,-,TRBV29-1,TGCAGCGTTACCGAGGGGGGAGAGACCCAGTACTTC,CSVTEGGETQYF
TRBJ2-7,-,few,TRBV11-2,TGTGCCAGCAGCTTCATCCCAGGGAATAACCTTGGGCAGTACTTC,CASSFIPGNNLGQYF
TRBJ2-5,TRBD2,-,TRBV2,TGTGCCAGCAGGGGGGGCTTGGGGACTAGCGGTCCGAGGCAAGAGACCCAGTACTTC,CASRGGLGTSGPRQETQYF
TRBJ2-5,TRBD1,few,TRBV23-1,TGCGCCAGCAGTCATCCCGGGACAGGGGGCGCCAAGGGAGAGACCCAGTACTTC,CASSHPGTGGAKGETQYF
TRBJ1-5,-,-,TRBV19,TGTGCCAGTACCTTGGCCTCTTTGGGGAATCAGCCCCAGCATTTT,CASTLASLGNQPQHF
TRBJ1-1,-,-,TRBV6-5,TGTGCCAGCACCCGGACAGAGGGATTGAACACTGAAGCTTTCTTT,CASTRTEGLNTEAFF
TRBJ1-1,-,-,TRBV29-1,TGCAGCGTGTCAGGCTCGAACACTGAAGCTTTCTTT,CSVSGSNTEAFF
TRBJ1-1,-,-,TRBV5-6,TGTGCCAGCAGCCCGGCGGGGGGGATGAACACTGAAGCTTTCTTT,CASSPAGGMNTEAFF
TRBJ2-7,TRBD1,few,TRBV29-1,TGCAGCGTTGGGTTGTACGGGACAGGCCCCGAGCAGTACTTC,CSVGLYGTGPEQYF
TRBJ2-1,TRBD2,-,TRBV28,TGTGCCAGCATCAGATCGGGCGCTAGCGGAAAGAATGAGCAGTTCTTC,CASIRSGASGKNEQFF
TRBJ2-7,TRBD2,few,TRBV5-1,TGCGCCAGCAGTCGGAGCGGGGACCGGGACGAGCAGTACTTC,CASSRSGDRDEQYF
TRBJ2-1,-,-,TRBV11-2,TGTGCCAGCAGCGCCGGGGGCGATGAGCAGTTCTTC,CASSAGGDEQFF
TRBJ2-5,-,-,TRBV7-2,TGTGCCAGCAGCCTGCCCTCATGGAAGACCCAGTACTTC,CASSLPSWKTQYF
TRBJ2-5,TRBD2,few,TRBV30,TGTGCCTGGAAGGATAGCGGGAGGGCCGCCGAGACCCAGTACTTC,CAWKDSGRAAETQYF
TRBJ2-2,-,-,TRBV5-1,TGCGCCAGCGGATCAGGCAACACCGGGGAGCTGTTTTTT,CASGSGNTGELFF
TRBJ2-5,-,medium-sized,TRBV4-1,TGCGCCAGCAGCCAACAAGAGACCCAGTACTTC,CASSQQETQYF
TRBJ2-1,TRBD1,-,TRBV15,TGTGCCACCAGGAAGACAGGGGGCAATAAGCAGTTCTTC,CATRKTGGNKQFF
TRBJ2-1,TRBD1,few,TRBV11-2,TGTGCCAGCCTGCTGGGGGACAGGGATTACAATGAGCAGTTCTTC,CASLLGDRDYNEQFF
TRBJ1-2,-,-,TRBV5-1,TGCGCCAGCAGCTTGGACCGGACTAACTATGGCTACACCTTC,CASSLDRTNYGYTF
TRBJ2-5,-,few,TRBV4-1,TGCGCCAGCAGCCCACGATCCAGGGGTTCGGGGGAGACCCAGTACTTC,CASSPRSRGSGETQYF
TRBJ2-1,-,few,TRBV7-9,TGTGCCAGCAGCCCCGGTGGGGCTGCCGGGGATGAGCAGTTCTTC,CASSPGGAAGDEQFF
TRBJ1-2,-,-,TRBV29-1,TGCAGCGGGGGAGGGGTGGATGGCTACACCTTC,CSGGGVDGYTF
TRBJ2-7,-,-,TRBV28,TGTGCCAGCAGTTCCTCTTTCCGCGAGCAGTACTTC,CASSSSFREQYF
TRBJ2-5,TRBD1,-,TRBV29-1,TGCAGCACACACAGGGGGCGCGGGGAGACCCAGTACTTC,CSTHRGRGETQYF
TRBJ2-4,-,-,TRBV30,TGTGCCTGGAGTCGGGCCATTGGGGGGCGCGGGATGAACATTCAGTACTTC,CAWSRAIGGRGMNIQYF
TRBJ2-7,TRBD1,few,TRBV9,TGTGCCAGCAGCCCCGGGACAGGGGGACGCGAGCAGTACTTC,CASSPGTGGREQYF
TRBJ2-3,-,-,TRBV5-1,TGCGCCAGCAGCTCCCACGAGCTAGATACGCAGTATTTT,CASSSHELDTQYF
TRBJ1-2,TRBD1,-,TRBV28,TGTGCCAGCAGTCCTGGACAGGGGCCTTACTATGGCTACACCTTC,CASSPGQGPYYGYTF
TRBJ2-3,-,-,TRBV18,TGTGCCAGCTCACCGGGCGGGAGCACAGATACGCAGTATTTT,CASSPGGSTDTQYF
TRBJ2-7,-,few,TRBV29-1,TGCAGCGTTGTTATGGCGGGGGCCTCCTACGAGCAGTACTTC,CSVVMAGASYEQYF
TRBJ1-1,-,few,TRBV29-1,TGCAGCGTTGGGGGCCCCCGGCAGGGGCGAGGGAACACTGAAGCTTTCTTT,CSVGGPRQGRGNTEAFF
TRBJ2-1,-,-,TRBV30,TGTGCCTGGAGTGTACGCGGCGGGGGCAGCTCCTACAATGAGCAGTTCTTC,CAWSVRGGGSSYNEQFF
TRBJ1-2,TRBD1,few,TRBV28,TGTGCCAGCAGTGCCGGGACAGGACAAAGGGGCTACACCTTC,CASSAGTGQRGYTF
TRBJ2-1,TRBD2,-,TRBV2,TGTGCCAGCAGTGCAACTAGCGGGGGCGATGAGCAGTTCTTC,CASSATSGGDEQFF
TRBJ2-7,TRBD1,few,TRBV12-5,TGTGCTAGTGGTTCCACAGGGGAATCCTACGAGCAGTACTTC,CASGSTGESYEQYF
TRBJ2-7,TRBD1,-,TRBV2,TGTGCCACCACGCCCCAGGGGGTCTACGAGCAGTACTTC,CATTPQGVYEQYF
TRBJ1-5,-,-,TRBV30,TGTGCCTGGACTCGGGGGCCGCCGGGCAATCAGCCCCAGCATTTT,CAWTRGPPGNQPQHF
TRBJ1-6,TRBD1,-,TRBV29-1,TGCAGCGCCCGGACAGGGGAGAATTCACCCCTCCACTTT,CSARTGENSPLHF
TRBJ2-3,-,few,TRBV11-3,TGTGCCAGCCGGGACTCCTACACAGATACGCAGTATTTT,CASRDSYTDTQYF
TRBJ2-7,TRBD1,-,TRBV7-2,TGTGCCAGCACCACCGGGACAGGCTCCTACGAGCAGTACTTC,CASTTGTGSYEQYF
TRBJ1-2,-,-,TRBV29-1,TGCAGCGTTGCCGTAATAAACTATGGCTACACCTTC,CSVAVINYGYTF
TRBJ2-3,TRBD1,-,TRBV7-9,TGTGCCAGCAGCGCAAGGGACAGGGGCACAGATACGCAGTATTTT,CASSARDRGTDTQYF
TRBJ2-1,TRBD2,-,TRBV7-9,TGTGCCAGCAGCTTGCTCGGACTAGCCTCCTACAATGAGCAGTTCTTC,CASSLLGLASYNEQFF
TRBJ2-3,-,few,TRBV28,TGTGCCAGCGGAACGGATACGCAGTATTTT,CASGTDTQYF
TRBJ2-5,-,few,TRBV7-9,TGTGCCAGCAGCCCCAACACCGGAACAGAGACCCAGTACTTC,CASSPNTGTETQYF
TRBJ2-5,TRBD1,-,TRBV28,TGTGCCAGCACCATGGGACAGCGTACGTACCAAGAGACCCAGTACTTC,CASTMGQRTYQETQYF
TRBJ2-3,-,-,TRBV5-1,TGCGCCAGCAGCTTGTGGCGGATCGACACAGATACGCAGTATTTT,CASSLWRIDTDTQYF
TRBJ2-5,-,few,TRBV10-3,TGTGCCATCACCCGGGACACTAGCCAAGAGACCCAGTACTTC,CAITRDTSQETQYF
TRBJ2-6,-,-,TRBV10-3,TGTGCCATCAATCCCGGAAACTCTGGGGCCAACGTCCTGACTTTC,CAINPGNSGANVLTF
TRBJ2-7,TRBD1,few,TRBV29-1,TGCAGCGTTGAAGAGGACAGGGACTACGAGCAGTACTTC,CSVEEDRDYEQYF
TRBJ1-2,-,-,TRBV29-1,TGCAGCGCCGGGACAACGCCCCGTCGTGGCTACACCTTC,CSAGTTPRRGYTF
TRBJ2-7,-,few,TRBV7-2,TGTGCCAGCAGCTCCCCACCTTCCTACGAGCAGTACTTC,CASSSPPSYEQYF